This T cell receptor (beta chain) was retrieved from a study of early T cells in non-severe SARS-CoV-2 infection. Study in general: Unpaired chains resulted from sequencing bulk RNA of unsorted whole blood.

This clonotype appeared once. Antigen: not known. With a much larger clone just one base away, this may be a read error. Unique molecular identifiers tagged individual cDNA molecules. One entry per CDR3 protein, called by TCRdb with MiXCR from the 5' RACE reads. The sample lists about 63,000 distinct CDR3 sequences, approximately 12% occurring once. Overall study findings and caveats: Using VDJdb, the matching emphasized anti-spike CD8 responses while missing private and CD4 specificities.

Material: whole blood. This clonotype originated in an adult who was a healthcare worker with PCR-confirmed SARS-CoV-2 infection or an uninfected control (not recorded which).

This chain's CDR3 is CASSWGGSRWNTVAFF. In DNA form, the CDR3 reads TGTGCCAGCAGTTGGGGGGGGAGCAGGTGGAACACTGTAGCTTTCTTT. The J gene is TRBJ1-1, the V gene TRBV12-3 or TRBV12-4, with D possibly TRBD1 on 5 matching bases. This CDR3 has 16 amino acids.